This passage covers 5 T cell receptor beta chains from one sample sequenced in a study of blood T cell repertoires in COVID-19. Clones were sequenced by immunoSEQ multiplex PCR, and TCRdb holds only the in-frame ones, with some missing. The data hold tens of thousands of clones, with more than 85% observed a single time. The sample was peripheral blood. These TCRs come from a woman between 55 and 75 years old with active COVID-19.

J is TRBJ2-5 and V is TRBV11-2; D might be TRBD1 (6 bases). Germline CDR1 and CDR2: SGHAT and FQNNGV. CDR3 length: 16 residues. Trimming left V 5 bases short and J 3 bases short, with 19 bases between. CDR3 nucleotides: TGTGCCAGCAGCCGTGGAAACCTCGGACAGAAAGAGACCCAGTACTTC. This translates into CASSRGNLGQKETQYF.

The CDR3 coding sequence is TGTGCCAGCAGCACGGAGGGGTGGGGGTCCCATCAGCCCCAGCATTTT. This sequence encodes CASSTEGWGSHQPQHF. The chain links TRBV2 to TRBJ1-5; a weak D match, TRBD1 (5 bases). This CDR3 spans 16 amino acids. Between the trimmed V and J ends, which lost 6 bases and 5 bases, there was a span of 20 bases. CDR1 is SNHLY, CDR2 FYNNEI, per germline.

The count of this clone is one. The chain combines TRBV10-3 with TRBJ2-1; TRBD1 might be the D (6 bases). This CDR3 has 15 residues. The V gene lost 5 bases and the J gene lost 0 bases, with 11 bases spanning the gap. The germline V gene encodes CDR1 ENHRY and CDR2 SYGVKD. CDR3 protein: CAISSQGPSYNEQFF. The CDR3 nucleotides are TGTGCCATCAGTTCGCAGGGGCCCTCCTACAATGAGCAGTTCTTC.

The V gene is TRBV5-1, the J gene TRBJ2-6; D may be TRBD2 (5 bases). This CDR3 spans 17 amino acids. Trimming took off 1 base at V and 2 bases at J, with 13 bases between the two ends. From germline, CDR1 is SGHRS and CDR2 YFSETQ. The CDR3 loop reads CASSLSPSGTGANVLTF. The CDR3 DNA follows: TGCGCCAGCAGCTTGTCCCCAAGCGGTACTGGGGCCAACGTCCTGACTTTC. Full variable domain (rest looked up from reference TRBV5-1 and TRBJ2-6): KAGVTQTPRYLIKTRGQQVTLSCSPISGHRSVSWYQQTPGQGLQFLFEYFSETQRNKGNFPGRFSGRQFSNSRSEMNVSTLELGDSALYLCASSLSPSGTGANVLTFGAGSRLTVL.

The rearrangement uses TRBV19 and TRBJ1-2; D gene ambiguous. Germline V CDR1 and CDR2: LNHDA, SQIVND (reference sequence). The CDR3 has 15 amino acids. The V and J ends lost 3 bases and 3 bases respectively, with 14 bases between them. CDR3: CASSMLVGSDYGYTF. In DNA form, the CDR3 reads TGTGCCAGTAGTATGTTAGTCGGGTCCGACTATGGCTACACCTTC.